This T cell receptor beta chain was sequenced for a study of cytomegalovirus exposure and HLA in healthy donors. The PCR contained 60 Vbeta and 13 Jbeta primers. In the original workflow: Among the unique TCR beta chains that a later analysis counted, about 81 million in all, some 10 million were shared. Here immunoSEQ multiplex PCR was the method, and the copy in TCRdb shows in-frame clones only, minus some. That table gives V, J and clone size, and the DNA gave D and trimming. The data show approximately 77,000 clones, about 71% seen once. A word on this clone: No antigen is known for it.

Study-level points and caveats: There were a few CMV-associated chains whose specificity for CMV antigens was confirmed in vitro. There were several of the most significant clusters that appeared linked to common viral pathogens in a later analysis. A link between a missense DCLRE1C variant and TCR beta V- and J-gene trimming emerged from a later analysis.

What was sequenced was PBMCs. The receptor comes from a middle-aged woman in good health and CMV-seronegative.

CDR3 loop: CASGASPMEGYTF. DNA for the CDR3: TGCGCCAGCGGGGCGAGTCCTATGGAAGGCTACACCTTC. The rearrangement uses TRBV5-1 and TRBJ1-2, with D tentatively TRBD1 (5 bases). The V end lost 7 bases, the J end lost 8 bases, and 18 bases lay between the germline ends. Germline CDR1 is SGHRS and CDR2 is YFSETQ. The CDR3 has 13 amino acids.